Listed below are T cell receptor beta chains from one sample, sequenced in a study of blood T cell repertoires in COVID-19. Repertoires were generated with immunoSEQ multiplex PCR, while TCRdb's copy carries only in-frame clones and drops some. Among about 100,000 clones listed, 70% to 90% were seen once. Sequencing used peripheral blood. These receptors came from a man in his fifties or sixties with active or convalescent COVID-19. Each CDR3 is given with its conserved first and last residue. Fields, in order: V gene, J gene, clone size, D gene, CDR3 protein, CDR3 DNA. D genes are given only for firm matches. Rows may omit the clone size; those that give it use once, few, many or a size class.

>TRBV10-3|TRBJ1-2|.|TRBD1
CAISPGQGPYGYTF
TGTGCCATCAGTCCGGGACAGGGCCCCTATGGCTACACCTTC
>TRBV15|TRBJ1-2|.|.
CATSRDLSQATF
TGTGCCACCAGCAGAGATCTTTCGCAGGCGACCTTC
>TRBV6-5|TRBJ1-2|once|.
CASSYSYGGDGYTF
TGTGCCAGCAGTTACTCCTACGGGGGAGATGGCTACACCTTC
>TRBV5-1|TRBJ2-3|.|TRBD2
CASRVAGGYSTDTQYF
TGCGCCAGCAGAGTAGCGGGGGGATATAGCACAGATACGCAGTATTTT
>TRBV23-1|TRBJ1-5|.|TRBD1
CASSPTPGQGNQPQHF
TGCGCCAGCAGTCCAACACCGGGACAGGGTAATCAGCCCCAGCATTTT
>TRBV11-2|TRBJ2-1|.|TRBD1
CASSSIRDRLGEQFF
TGTGCCAGCAGCTCAATCCGGGACAGATTGGGTGAGCAGTTCTTC
>TRBV14|TRBJ1-6|many|.
CASSTTTGSPLHF
TGTGCCAGCAGCACGACCACAGGCTCACCCCTCCACTTT
>TRBV19|TRBJ2-2|.|.
CASTPDSVTGELFF
TGTGCCAGTACCCCGGACTCAGTTACCGGGGAGCTGTTTTTT
>TRBV6-5|TRBJ2-7|few|TRBD1
CASSNTGGGYEQYF
TGTGCCAGCAGTAACACAGGGGGTGGCTACGAGCAGTACTTC
>TRBV5-1|TRBJ1-4|.|TRBD1
CASSLTRDRYSTNEKLFF
TGCGCCAGCAGCTTGACCCGGGACAGGTATTCAACTAATGAAAAACTGTTTTTT
>TRBV27|TRBJ1-2|once|TRBD1
CASSARQGSPYGYTF
TGTGCCAGCAGTGCCCGACAGGGATCGCCCTATGGCTACACCTTC
>TRBV5-1|TRBJ2-3|.|TRBD2
CASSEGLASTDTQYF
TGCGCCAGCAGCGAGGGACTAGCTAGCACAGATACGCAGTATTTT
>TRBV7-2|TRBJ2-3|.|TRBD2
CASSLAYGGITDTQYF
TGTGCCAGCAGCTTAGCGTACGGGGGGATTACAGATACGCAGTATTTT
>TRBV10-1|TRBJ2-3|.|TRBD2
CASSPRGGGVKDTQYF
TGCGCCAGCAGCCCACGTGGCGGGGGGGTTAAAGATACGCAGTATTTT
>TRBV6-5|TRBJ2-7|.|TRBD2
CASSPTSGGYEQYF
TGTGCCAGCAGTCCGACTAGCGGGGGCTACGAGCAGTACTTC
>TRBV19|TRBJ2-3|once|.
CASSLSTDTQYF
TGTGCCAGTAGTCTCTCCACAGATACGCAGTATTTT